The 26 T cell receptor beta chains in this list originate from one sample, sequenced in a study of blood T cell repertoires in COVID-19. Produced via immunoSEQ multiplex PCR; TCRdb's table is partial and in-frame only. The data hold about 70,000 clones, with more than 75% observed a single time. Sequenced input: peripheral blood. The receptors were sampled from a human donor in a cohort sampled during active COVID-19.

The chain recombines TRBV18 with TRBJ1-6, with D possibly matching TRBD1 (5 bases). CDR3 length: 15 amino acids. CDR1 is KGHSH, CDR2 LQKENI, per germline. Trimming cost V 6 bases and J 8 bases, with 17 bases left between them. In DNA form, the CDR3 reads TGTGCCAGCTCGGCTACGGGGGGATCGGATTCACCCCTCCACTTT. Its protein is CASSATGGSDSPLHF. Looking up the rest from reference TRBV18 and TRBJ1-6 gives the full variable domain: NAGVMQNPRHLVRRRGQEARLRCSPMKGHSHVYWYRQLPEEGLKFMVYLQKENIIDESGMPKERFSAEFPKEGPSILRIQQVVRGDSAAYFCASSATGGSDSPLHFGNGTRLTVT.

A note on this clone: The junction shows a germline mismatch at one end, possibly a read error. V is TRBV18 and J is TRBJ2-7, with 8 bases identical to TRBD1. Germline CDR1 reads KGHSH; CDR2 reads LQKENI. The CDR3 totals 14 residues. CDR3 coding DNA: TGTGCCGGCTCACCAACAGGGGGCTCCTACGAGCAGTACTTC. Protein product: CAGSPTGGSYEQYF.

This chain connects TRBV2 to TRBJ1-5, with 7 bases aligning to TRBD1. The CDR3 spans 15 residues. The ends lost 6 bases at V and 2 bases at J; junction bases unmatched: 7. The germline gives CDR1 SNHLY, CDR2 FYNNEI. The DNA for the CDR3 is TGTGCCAGCAGGGACCAGGGGGTGGGCAATCAGCCCCAGCATTTT. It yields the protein CASRDQGVGNQPQHF.

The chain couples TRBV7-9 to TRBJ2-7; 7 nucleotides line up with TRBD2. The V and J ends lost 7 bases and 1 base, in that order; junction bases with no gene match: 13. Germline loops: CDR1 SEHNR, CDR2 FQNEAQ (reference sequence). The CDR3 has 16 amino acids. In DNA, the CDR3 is TGTGCCAGCACCCCCCGGGCGGGGGAGCGGTCCTACGAGCAGTACTTC. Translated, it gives CASTPRAGERSYEQYF.

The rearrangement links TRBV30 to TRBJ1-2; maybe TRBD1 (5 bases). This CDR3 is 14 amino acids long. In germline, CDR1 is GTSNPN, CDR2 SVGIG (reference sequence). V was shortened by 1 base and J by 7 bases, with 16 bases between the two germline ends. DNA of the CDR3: TGTGCCTGGAGTGATCTAGGGGATAGGTCTGGCTACACCTTC. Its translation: CAWSDLGDRSGYTF.

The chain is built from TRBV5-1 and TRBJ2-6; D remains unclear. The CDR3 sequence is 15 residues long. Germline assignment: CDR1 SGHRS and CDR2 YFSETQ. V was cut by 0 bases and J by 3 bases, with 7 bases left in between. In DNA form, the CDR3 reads TGCGCCAGCAGCTTGGCCCCCGGTGGGGCCAACGTCCTGACTTTC. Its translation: CASSLAPGGANVLTF.

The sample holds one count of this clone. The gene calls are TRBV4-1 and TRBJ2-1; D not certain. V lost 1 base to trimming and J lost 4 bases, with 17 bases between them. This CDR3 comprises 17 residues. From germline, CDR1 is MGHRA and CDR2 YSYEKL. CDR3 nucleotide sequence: TGCGCCAGCAGCCAAGGCCCAACCGACACCTCATACAATGAGCAGTTCTTC. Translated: CASSQGPTDTSYNEQFF.

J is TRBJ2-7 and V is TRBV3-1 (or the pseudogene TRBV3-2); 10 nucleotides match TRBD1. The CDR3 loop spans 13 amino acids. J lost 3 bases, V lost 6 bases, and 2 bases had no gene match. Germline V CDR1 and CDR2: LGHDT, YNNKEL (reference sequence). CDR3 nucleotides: TGTGCCAGCAGTCGGGACAGGGGCTACGAGCAGTACTTC. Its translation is CASSRDRGYEQYF.

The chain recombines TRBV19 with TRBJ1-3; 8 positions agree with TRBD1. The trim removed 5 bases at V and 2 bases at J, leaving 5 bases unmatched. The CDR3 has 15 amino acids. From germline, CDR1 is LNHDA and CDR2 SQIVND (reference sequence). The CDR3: CASSSSDRAGNTIYF. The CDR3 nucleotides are TGTGCCAGTAGTTCTTCGGACAGGGCTGGAAACACCATATATTTT.

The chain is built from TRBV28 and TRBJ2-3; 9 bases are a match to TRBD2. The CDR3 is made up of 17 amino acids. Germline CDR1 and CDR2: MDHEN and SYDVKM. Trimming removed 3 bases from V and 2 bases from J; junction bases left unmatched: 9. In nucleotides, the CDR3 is TGTGCCAGCAGTTTCCTAAATAGCGGGGGTCACACAGATACGCAGTATTTT. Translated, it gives CASSFLNSGGHTDTQYF.

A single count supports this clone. The CDR3 DNA is TGTGCCAGCAGTTTCCAGGGGCCGGAGACTACACATGAGCAGTTCTTC. It codes for CASSFQGPETTHEQFF. The chain couples TRBV6-5 to TRBJ2-1, with a weak D call TRBD1 (6 bases). The CDR3 is made up of 16 amino acids. V dropped 4 bases and J dropped 8 bases, with 21 bases sitting between them. Germline V gives CDR1 MNHEY, CDR2 SVGAGI.

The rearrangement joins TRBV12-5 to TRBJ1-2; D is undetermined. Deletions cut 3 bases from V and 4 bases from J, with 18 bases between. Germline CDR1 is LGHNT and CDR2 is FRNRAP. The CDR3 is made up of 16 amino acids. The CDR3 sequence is CASGFAPLPLPYGYTF. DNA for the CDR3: TGTGCTAGTGGTTTCGCCCCACTCCCCCTACCCTATGGCTACACCTTC.

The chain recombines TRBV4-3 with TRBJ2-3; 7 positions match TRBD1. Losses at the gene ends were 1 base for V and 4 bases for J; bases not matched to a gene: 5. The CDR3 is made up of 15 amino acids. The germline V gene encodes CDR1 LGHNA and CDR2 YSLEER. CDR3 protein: CASSQGDRGPDTQYF. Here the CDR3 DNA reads TGCGCCAGCAGCCAAGGGGATAGGGGGCCAGATACGCAGTATTTT.

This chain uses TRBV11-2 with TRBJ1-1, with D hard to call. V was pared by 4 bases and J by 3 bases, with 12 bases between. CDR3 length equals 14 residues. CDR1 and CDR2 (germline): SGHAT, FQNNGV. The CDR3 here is CASSSRGRYTEAFF. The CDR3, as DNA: TGTGCCAGCAGCTCCCGAGGGCGCTACACTGAAGCTTTCTTT.

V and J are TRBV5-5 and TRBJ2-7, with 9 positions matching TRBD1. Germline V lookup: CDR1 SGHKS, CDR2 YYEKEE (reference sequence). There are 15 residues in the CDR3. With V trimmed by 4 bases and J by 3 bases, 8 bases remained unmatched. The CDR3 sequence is CASSGWDRASYEQYF. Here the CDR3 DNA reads TGTGCCAGCAGCGGATGGGACAGGGCGAGCTACGAGCAGTACTTC.

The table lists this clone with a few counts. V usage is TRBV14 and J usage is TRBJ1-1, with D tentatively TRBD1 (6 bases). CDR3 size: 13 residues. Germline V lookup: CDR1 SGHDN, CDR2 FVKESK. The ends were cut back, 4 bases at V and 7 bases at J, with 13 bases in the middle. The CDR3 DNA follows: TGTGCCAGCAGCCTTTTCATGGACAGTGAAGCTTTCTTT. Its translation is CASSLFMDSEAFF.

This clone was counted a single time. In DNA form, the CDR3 reads TGTGCCAGCTCACCACTTGACGGGAAGGGCTACACCTTC. Encoded protein: CASSPLDGKGYTF. The rearrangement links TRBV18 to TRBJ1-2; D is uncertain. The CDR3 length is 13 residues. CDR1 and CDR2 from the germline V gene are KGHSH and LQKENI. The V gene lost 1 base and the J gene lost 8 bases, with 11 bases spanning the gap. Drawing the rest from reference TRBV18 and TRBJ1-2, the complete variable domain is NAGVMQNPRHLVRRRGQEARLRCSPMKGHSHVYWYRQLPEEGLKFMVYLQKENIIDESGMPKERFSAEFPKEGPSILRIQQVVRGDSAAYFCASSPLDGKGYTFGSGTRLTVV.

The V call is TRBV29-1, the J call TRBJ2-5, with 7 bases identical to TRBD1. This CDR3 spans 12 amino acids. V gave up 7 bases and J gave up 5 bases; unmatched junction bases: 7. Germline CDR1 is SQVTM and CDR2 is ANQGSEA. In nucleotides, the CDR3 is TGCAGCGGACAGGACAGGACTGAGACCCAGTACTTC. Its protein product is CSGQDRTETQYF.

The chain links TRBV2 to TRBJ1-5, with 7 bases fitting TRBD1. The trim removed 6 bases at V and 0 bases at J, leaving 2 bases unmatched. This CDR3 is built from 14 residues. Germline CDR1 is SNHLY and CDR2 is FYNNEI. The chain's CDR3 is CASRGDSSNQPQHF. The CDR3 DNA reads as TGTGCCAGCAGGGGGGACAGTAGCAATCAGCCCCAGCATTTT.

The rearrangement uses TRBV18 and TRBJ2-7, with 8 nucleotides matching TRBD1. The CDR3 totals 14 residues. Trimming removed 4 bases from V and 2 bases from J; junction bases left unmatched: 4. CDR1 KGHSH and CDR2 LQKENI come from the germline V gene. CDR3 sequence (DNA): TGTGCCAGCTCACTTGGACAGGGTACCTACGAGCAGTACTTC. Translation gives CASSLGQGTYEQYF. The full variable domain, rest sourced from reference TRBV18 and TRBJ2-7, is NAGVMQNPRHLVRRRGQEARLRCSPMKGHSHVYWYRQLPEEGLKFMVYLQKENIIDESGMPKERFSAEFPKEGPSILRIQQVVRGDSAAYFCASSLGQGTYEQYFGPGTRLTVT.

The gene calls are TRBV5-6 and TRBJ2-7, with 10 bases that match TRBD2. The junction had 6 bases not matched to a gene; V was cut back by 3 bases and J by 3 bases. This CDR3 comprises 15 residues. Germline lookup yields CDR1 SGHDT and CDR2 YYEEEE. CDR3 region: CASSSRGLALYEQYF. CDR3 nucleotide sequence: TGTGCCAGCAGCTCGAGGGGACTAGCGCTCTACGAGCAGTACTTC.

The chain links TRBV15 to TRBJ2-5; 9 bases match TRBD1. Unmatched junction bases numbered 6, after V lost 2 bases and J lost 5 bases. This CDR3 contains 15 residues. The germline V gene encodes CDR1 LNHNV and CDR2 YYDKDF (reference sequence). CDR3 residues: CATSRPGQGPETQYF. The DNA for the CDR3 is TGTGCCACCAGCAGACCGGGACAGGGACCGGAGACCCAGTACTTC.

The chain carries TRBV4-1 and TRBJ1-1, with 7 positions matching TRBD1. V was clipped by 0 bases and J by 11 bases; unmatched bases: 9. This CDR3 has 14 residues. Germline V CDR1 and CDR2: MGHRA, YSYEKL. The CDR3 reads CASSQEVYRGMAFF. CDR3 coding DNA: TGCGCCAGCAGCCAAGAGGTCTACAGGGGTATGGCTTTCTTT.

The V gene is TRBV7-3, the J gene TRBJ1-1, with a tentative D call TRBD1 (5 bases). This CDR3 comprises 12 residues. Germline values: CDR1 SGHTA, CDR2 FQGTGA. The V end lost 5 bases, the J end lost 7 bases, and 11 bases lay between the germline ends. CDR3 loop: CASSQTQGEAFF. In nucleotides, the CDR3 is TGTGCCAGCAGCCAGACCCAGGGTGAAGCTTTCTTT.

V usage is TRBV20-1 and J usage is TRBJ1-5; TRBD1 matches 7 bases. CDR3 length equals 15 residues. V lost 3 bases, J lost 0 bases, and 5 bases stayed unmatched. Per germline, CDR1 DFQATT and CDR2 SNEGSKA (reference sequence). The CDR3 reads CSASRGGYSNQPQHF. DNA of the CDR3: TGCAGTGCTAGTAGAGGGGGCTATAGCAATCAGCCCCAGCATTTT.

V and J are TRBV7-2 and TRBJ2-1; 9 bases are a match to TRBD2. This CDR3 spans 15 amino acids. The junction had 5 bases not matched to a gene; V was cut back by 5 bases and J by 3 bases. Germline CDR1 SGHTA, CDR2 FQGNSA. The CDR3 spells CASSPRTSDYNEQFF. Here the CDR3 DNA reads TGTGCCAGCAGCCCGCGGACTAGCGACTACAATGAGCAGTTCTTC.